Following are 4 T cell receptor beta chains from one sample sequenced in a study of blood T cells in healthy people across ages. PCR was performed a second time for roughly 6 to 12 cycles using a sample-barcoded 5' primer and a J-beta primer mix. MiXCR, run by TCRdb on the 5' RACE reads, gives a single entry per CDR3 protein. The sample contains fewer than 1 million distinct CDR3 sequences, around 45% of which appear only once. Source material: blood. The source is a man between 60 and 70 years old in good health.

This clonotype was seen more than once but under ten times. The chain employs TRBV9 and TRBJ1-1; D uncertain. Trimming removed 2 bases from V and 9 bases from J, with 14 bases in between. The CDR3 runs to 13 residues. The germline gives CDR1 SGDLS, CDR2 YYNGEE. CDR3 in amino acids: CASSVSSGAQAFF. The DNA for the CDR3 is TGTGCCAGCAGCGTCAGTTCGGGCGCCCAAGCTTTCTTT.

This clonotype was observed at least ten times. The chain combines TRBV25-1 with TRBJ2-7; D is possibly TRBD2 (5 bases). This CDR3 spans 13 amino acids. V lost 1 base, J lost 5 bases, and 9 bases lay in between. Germline loops: CDR1 MGHDK, CDR2 SYGVNS. In DNA, the CDR3 is TGTGCCAGCAGTGAATCCCCCGGGAACGAGCAGTACTTC. Translated: CASSESPGNEQYF.

This clonotype was detected once. The chain couples TRBV7-3 to TRBJ2-5, with D possibly matching TRBD2 (6 bases). Trimming removed 5 bases at V and 4 bases at J, with 17 bases between. The CDR3 sequence is 15 residues long. CDR1 SGHTA and CDR2 FQGTGA come from the germline V gene. This chain's CDR3 is CASSPGRGPRETQYF. CDR3 DNA: TGTGCCAGCAGCCCGGGGCGGGGTCCGCGAGAGACCCAGTACTTC.

The CDR3 nucleotides are TGTGCCAGCAGGTGGTCTCATACAGATACGCAGTATTTT. Translated: CASRWSHTDTQYF. V gene TRBV2 combines with J gene TRBJ2-3; no reliable D call. CDR1 is SNHLY, CDR2 FYNNEI, per germline. This CDR3 has 13 residues. The V gene lost 6 bases and the J gene lost 3 bases, with 10 bases spanning the gap. Full variable domain (rest looked up from reference TRBV2 and TRBJ2-3): EPEVTQTPSHQVTQMGQEVILRCVPISNHLYFYWYRQILGQKVEFLVSFYNNEISEKSEIFDDQFSVERPDGSNFTLKIRSTKLEDSAMYFCASRWSHTDTQYFGPGTRLTVL.